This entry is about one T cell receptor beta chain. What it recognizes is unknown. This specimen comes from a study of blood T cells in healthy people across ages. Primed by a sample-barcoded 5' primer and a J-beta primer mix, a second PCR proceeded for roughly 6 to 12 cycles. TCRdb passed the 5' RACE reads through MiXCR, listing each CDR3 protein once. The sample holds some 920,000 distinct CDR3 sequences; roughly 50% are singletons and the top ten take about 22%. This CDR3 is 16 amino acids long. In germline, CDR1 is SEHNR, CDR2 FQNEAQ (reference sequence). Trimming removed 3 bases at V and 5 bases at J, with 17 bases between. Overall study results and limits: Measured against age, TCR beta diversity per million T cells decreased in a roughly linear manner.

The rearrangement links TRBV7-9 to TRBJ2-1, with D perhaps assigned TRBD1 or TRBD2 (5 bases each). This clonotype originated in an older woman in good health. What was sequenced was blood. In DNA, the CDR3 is TGTGCCAGCAGCTTTCTGGGACGGGGATTTAACAATGAGCAGTTCTTC. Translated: CASSFLGRGFNNEQFF.